Listed below are T cell receptor beta chains from one sample, sequenced in a study of T cell responses to AZD1222 COVID-19 vaccine. Clones were sequenced by immunoSEQ multiplex PCR, and TCRdb holds only the in-frame ones, with some missing. The repertoire holds 70,000 or so clones, with roughly 78% as singletons. The sample consisted of peripheral blood, taken on day 0 of MenACWY control vaccination. Source of these receptors: an adult in good health. CDR3s include the opening cysteine and the closing phenylalanine or tryptophan. D genes are given only for firm matches. Where a row states a size, it is once, few, many or the class of an expanded clone; other rows omit it.

D,J,V,size,DNA,CDR3
NA,TRBJ2-1,TRBV27,NA,TGTGCCAGCAGTTTAGGTAGCCCCCCCTTTAATGAGCAGTTCTTC,CASSLGSPPFNEQFF
TRBD1,TRBJ1-3,TRBV5-1,NA,TGCGCCAGCAGCTCGACAGGGGGTTCTGGAAACACCATATATTTT,CASSSTGGSGNTIYF
TRBD2,TRBJ2-2,TRBV7-6,NA,TGTGCCAGCAGTTTAGGAGCGGGGCAGGGCACCGGGGAGCTGTTTTTT,CASSLGAGQGTGELFF
NA,TRBJ2-7,TRBV6-5,NA,TGTGCCAGCTCGAAGGGGCCCTCCTCCTACGAGCAGTACTTC,CASSKGPSSYEQYF
NA,TRBJ2-1,TRBV9,NA,TGTGCCAGCAGCGTCCATGACTACAATGAGCAGTTCTTC,CASSVHDYNEQFF
NA,TRBJ1-1,TRBV21-1,NA,TGTGCCAGCAGCAAAGTAAGGGGTGGCACTGAAGCTTTCTTT,CASSKVRGGTEAFF
NA,TRBJ1-1,TRBV21-1,NA,TGTGCCAGCAACGCGGCGGTGACTTCTAGTTTAGCGATGAACACTGAAGCTTTCTTT,CASNAAVTSSLAMNTEAFF
NA,TRBJ2-1,TRBV4-2,NA,TGTGCCAGCAGCCAAGCGGGCAATGAGCAGTTCTTC,CASSQAGNEQFF
NA,TRBJ1-1,TRBV5-6,NA,TGTGCCAGCAGCCGGGACACCTATGAAGCTTTCTTT,CASSRDTYEAFF
NA,TRBJ2-7,TRBV6-5,NA,TGTGCCAGCAGTTTGGAGCTCTACGAGCAGTACTTC,CASSLELYEQYF
NA,TRBJ2-2,TRBV27,few,TGTGCCAGCAGTTACCGTATAACCGGGGAGCTGTTTTTT,CASSYRITGELFF
NA,TRBJ1-3,TRBV30,once,TGTGCCGGGGGCCCGTTAAACACCATATATTTT,CAGGPLNTIYF
TRBD2,TRBJ2-1,TRBV7-9,NA,TGTGCCAGCAGCTTAGCGGGACTAGCGTACAATGAGCAGTTCTTC,CASSLAGLAYNEQFF
TRBD1,TRBJ1-2,TRBV19,NA,TGTGCCAGTAAGGGACAGGGGATCAACTATGGCTACACCTTC,CASKGQGINYGYTF
NA,TRBJ2-2,TRBV6-2/TRBV6-3,once,TGTGCCAGCAGCCAACCGAAACATTCCACCGGGGAGCTGTTTTTT,CASSQPKHSTGELFF
NA,TRBJ1-4,TRBV18,NA,TGTGCCAGCTCGGCGAGGGATGAAAAACTGTTTTTT,CASSARDEKLFF
TRBD1,TRBJ1-1,TRBV7-8,NA,TGTGCCAGCAGCGCCACAGGGGGGGACACTGAAGCTTTCTTT,CASSATGGDTEAFF
NA,TRBJ2-7,TRBV4-3,NA,TGCGCCAGCAGCCAAGATATGGGGGCCCACGAGCAGTACTTC,CASSQDMGAHEQYF
TRBD1,TRBJ2-3,TRBV4-1,NA,TGCGCCAGCAGCCTTCGACAGGGCCCAGATACGCAGTATTTT,CASSLRQGPDTQYF
NA,TRBJ1-3,TRBV12-3/TRBV12-4,NA,TGTGCCAGCAGTTCCCGGAGGGGAGACACCATATATTTT,CASSSRRGDTIYF
TRBD1,TRBJ1-4,TRBV6-5,NA,TGTGCCAGCAGTATGGGACAGGGAGGAGAAAAACTGTTTTTT,CASSMGQGGEKLFF
NA,TRBJ1-5,TRBV6-1,NA,TGTGCCAGCAGTGAATTTCGGGGTGGGCAGCCCCAGCATTTT,CASSEFRGGQPQHF
NA,TRBJ2-2,TRBV5-1,NA,TGCGCCAGCAGCTTATTAAGTGGGGACACCGGGGAGCTGTTTTTT,CASSLLSGDTGELFF
NA,TRBJ2-2,TRBV15,NA,TGTGCCACCAGCAGAGTTCCCTACCCGGGAGCCCGGGGCACCGGGGAGCTGTTTTTT,CATSRVPYPGARGTGELFF
TRBD2,TRBJ2-7,TRBV3-1/TRBV3-2,few,TGTGCCAGCAGCCTAAAGGGAATAACTGGCGGGAGGGCGGTCTACGAGCAGTACTTC,CASSLKGITGGRAVYEQYF
NA,TRBJ2-2,TRBV2,NA,TGTGCCAGCAGCGCCAAAAGACCCTCGAACACCGGGGAGCTGTTTTTT,CASSAKRPSNTGELFF
TRBD1,TRBJ1-1,TRBV10-1,NA,TGCGCCAGCAGACTAGGACAGGGAATCACTGAAGCTTTCTTT,CASRLGQGITEAFF
NA,TRBJ1-1,TRBV5-6,NA,TGTGCCAGCAGCTCCGCTGGACGGGCTGAAGCTTTCTTT,CASSSAGRAEAFF
NA,TRBJ1-1,TRBV29-1,NA,TGCAGCGTTAACCCCGCGGTCACTGAAGCTTTCTTT,CSVNPAVTEAFF
NA,TRBJ1-2,TRBV19,medium-sized,TGTGCCAGTAGTATACAGGGGAGCTATGGCTACACCTTC,CASSIQGSYGYTF
NA,TRBJ1-1,TRBV4-2,NA,TGTGCCAGCAGCCAAGAGCGGCAGGGCCATGAAGCTTTCTTT,CASSQERQGHEAFF
NA,TRBJ1-1,TRBV5-1,NA,TGCGCCAGCAGCTTGGGTCCTTCGAACACTGAAGCTTTCTTT,CASSLGPSNTEAFF
NA,TRBJ2-7,TRBV30,once,TGTGCCTGGAGTGTACCCGGCAGGGCACAATACGAGCAGTACTTC,CAWSVPGRAQYEQYF
NA,TRBJ1-4,TRBV5-1,NA,TGCGCCAGCAGCTTGGGGGGGCGCAGGGATGAAAAACTGTTTTTT,CASSLGGRRDEKLFF
NA,TRBJ2-1,TRBV7-3,once,TGTGCCAGCAGCTCCCTAGGTGGGAATGAGCAGTTCTTC,CASSSLGGNEQFF
TRBD1,TRBJ2-7,TRBV27,NA,TGTGCCAGCAGTTTTTCCGCCGGGACAGGGACCTACGAGCAGTACTTC,CASSFSAGTGTYEQYF
TRBD1,TRBJ2-7,TRBV3-1/TRBV3-2,NA,TGTGCCAGCAGCCAAGGACAGGGGGCACGGGAGCAGTACTTC,CASSQGQGAREQYF
NA,TRBJ2-2,TRBV12-3/TRBV12-4,few,TGTGCCAGCAGAGTCGGGTACAACGGGGAGCTGTTTTTT,CASRVGYNGELFF
NA,TRBJ1-1,TRBV19,many,TGTGCCAGTAGTATAGACAGCCCGAACACTGAAGCTTTCTTT,CASSIDSPNTEAFF
NA,TRBJ1-1,TRBV29-1,once,TGCAGCGTTCGTGCAAGGAACACTGAAGCTTTCTTT,CSVRARNTEAFF
NA,TRBJ1-5,TRBV6-1,NA,TGTGCCAGCAGTGAAGCGCGAGTGCAGACAGTCGGCAATCAGCCCCAGCATTTT,CASSEARVQTVGNQPQHF
NA,TRBJ1-3,TRBV29-1,NA,TGCAGCGTTGGAACTGGAGGAAACACCATATATTTT,CSVGTGGNTIYF
NA,TRBJ1-4,TRBV30,NA,TGTGCCTGGGGCTCGGGACTCCGGGATGAAAAACTGTTTTTT,CAWGSGLRDEKLFF
NA,TRBJ2-7,TRBV11-2,NA,TGTGCCAGCAGCTCCCCTCCGGACGAGCAGTACTTC,CASSSPPDEQYF
NA,TRBJ1-5,TRBV28,few,TGTGCCAGCAGACCATCCGGGAGTAGCAATCAGCCCCAGCATTTT,CASRPSGSSNQPQHF
TRBD1,TRBJ1-5,TRBV30,NA,TGTGCCTGGAGCAGCCGGACAGGCCGACAACAGCCCCAGCATTTT,CAWSSRTGRQQPQHF
NA,TRBJ1-5,TRBV19,NA,TGTGCCAGTAGTTACGGGGGTGGCCAGCCCCAGCATTTT,CASSYGGGQPQHF
NA,TRBJ2-1,TRBV29-1,few,TGCAGCGCCACCTCAGGGCGTGGGCAGTTCTTC,CSATSGRGQFF